This T cell receptor (beta chain) originates from a study of T-cell memory formation after mild COVID-19. Notes on the study in general: Clones that got smaller from day 15 to 85 had even CD4/CD8, while clones growing later tipped toward CD4+.

V dropped 9 bases and J dropped 1 base, with 16 bases sitting between them. The CDR3 is made up of 14 amino acids. CDR1 is SGHRS, CDR2 YFSETQ, per germline. The 5'RACE method, run with constant-segment primers, produced TCR alpha and TCR beta cDNA libraries (carrying sample barcodes and UMIs). TCRdb reprocessed the 5' RACE reads with MiXCR, giving one entry per CDR3 protein. Here the sample spans over 300,000 distinct CDR3 sequences, 20% to 25% being singletons. This clonotype was observed a handful of times. Its antigen is not identified. V and J are TRBV5-1 and TRBJ1-2, with D possibly being TRBD1 (5 bases). The receptor was derived from a man aged 18 to 30 who had mild COVID-19 (a few samples of this study predate the infection). Cell type and time point are not known. Sequenced sample: PBMCs or a T cell subset sorted from them (not recorded which). Here the CDR3 reads CATKDSHLNYGYTF. Here the CDR3 DNA reads TGCGCCACCAAAGACAGCCACCTTAACTATGGCTACACCTTC.